Listed here is a single TCR beta chain. CDR1 and CDR2 from the germline V gene are SQVTM and ANQGSEA. This CDR3 region has 12 residues. V dropped 5 bases and J dropped 0 bases, with 8 bases sitting between them. Per the original methods: By means of reference gene primer amplification, nucleated cell counts were estimated. Sequencing used immunoSEQ multiplex PCR; TCRdb keeps in-frame clones, though not all of them. V, J and clone size reflect that table, while D and trimming were determined from the DNA. The top ten clones hold 20% to 25% of a sample with about 190,000 clones, about 86% of them seen once. This sample stems from a study of blood T cell repertoires in COVID-19.

The source is a woman aged 40 to 55 in a cohort exposed to, infected with or recovered from COVID-19 (not recorded which). Sequenced material: PBMCs or T cells enriched from blood (not recorded which). The V gene is TRBV29-1, the J gene TRBJ2-7; D may be TRBD1 (5 bases). DNA of the CDR3: TGCAGCGTTACCAGGGACTCCTACGAGCAGTACTTC. Residues: CSVTRDSYEQYF.